The entry below gives a single TCR beta chain sequence along with its context. Mouse germline and gene names are used. The read falls 4 residues short of the CDR3 end, and the missing part is taken from the germline J gene. RNA extraction and reverse transcription yielded cDNA as sequencing template. Generated by immunoSEQ multiplex PCR, the TCRdb table keeps only in-frame clones and is missing some. This sample has about 270,000 clones and no singletons, with 1.2% in the ten largest. Cells pooled from cutaneous lymph nodes were sorted on CD4, CD8alpha, NKG2D, NKG2ACE and other markers. The sample comes from a study of CD8+ T cells in alopecia areata. With 5 bases clipped from V and 1 base from J, the junction kept 7 bases outside the gene matches. Germline lookup yields CDR1 FNHDT and CDR2 SITEND (reference sequence). The CDR3 runs to 15 residues.

This chain joins TRBV19 and TRBJ1-1, with TRBD1 identical over 8 bases. The clonotype was recovered from a C3H/HeJ mouse with alopecia areata. The MHC haplotype of the strain is H2-k. Sequencing was done on a sample of CD4+ T cells sorted from a lymph node. The sequenced CDR3 bases are TGTGCCAGCAGCTTAGACAGGGGTGCGAACACA. Its protein product is CASSLDRGANT. The CDR3 reads in full as CASSLDRGANTEVFF.